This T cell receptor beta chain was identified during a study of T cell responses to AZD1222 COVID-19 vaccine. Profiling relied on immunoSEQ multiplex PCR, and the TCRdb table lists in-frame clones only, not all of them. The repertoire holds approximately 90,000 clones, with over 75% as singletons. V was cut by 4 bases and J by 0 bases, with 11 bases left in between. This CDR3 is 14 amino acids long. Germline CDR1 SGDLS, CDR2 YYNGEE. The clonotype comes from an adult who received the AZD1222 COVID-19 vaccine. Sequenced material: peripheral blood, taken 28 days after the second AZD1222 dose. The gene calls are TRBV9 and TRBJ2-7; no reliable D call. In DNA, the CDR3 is TGTGCCAGCAGCCCGACTGGTCCCTCCTACGAGCAGTACTTC. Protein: CASSPTGPSYEQYF.